This T cell receptor (beta chain) was captured in a study of T cells in Graves' hyperthyroidism and ophthalmopathy. Amplification of TCR beta CDR3 regions was performed using RNA transcripts as template. An initial round of RT-PCR targeting the TCR CDR3 relied on the HTBI primer set. TCRdb reprocessed the multiplex PCR reads via MiXCR and lists one record per CDR3 protein. Here the sample spans about 300,000 distinct CDR3 sequences, approximately 18% being singletons. The study's findings and limits: Most thyroid clonotypes with frequency above 0.001 were detected in blood.

J lost 7 bases, V lost 5 bases, and 10 bases had no gene match. From germline, CDR1 is MNHNS and CDR2 SASEGT. The CDR3 covers 15 residues. In regard to this clonotype: As yet, its antigen is unknown.

Diagnoses rested on clinical symptoms, serum thyroxine and TRAb, thyroid ultrasound and orbital computed tomography. PBMCs were collected from an approximately 9.4 ml volume of fresh peripheral blood. The specimen was blood. The receptor was isolated from a man aged 45-65 years with Graves' ophthalmopathy. The V and J genes are TRBV6-1 and TRBJ2-1; the match to TRBD2 covers 8 bases. Here the CDR3 reads CASSPWRGEKNEQFF. The CDR3 nucleotides are TGTGCCAGCAGTCCCTGGCGGGGGGAGAAAAATGAGCAGTTCTTC.